This passage covers 10 T cell receptor beta chains from one sample sequenced in a study of blood T cell repertoires in COVID-19. Clones were read by immunoSEQ multiplex PCR, and TCRdb kept only the in-frame ones, dropping some. Of 200,000 to 300,000 clones in the sample, 85% to 90% were seen once. Sequenced sample: peripheral blood. The source is a man aged 55 to 70 with acute or convalescent COVID-19.

The genes are TRBV6-6 and TRBJ1-1, with 8 bases identical to TRBD1. J lost 0 bases, V lost 5 bases, and 8 bases had no gene match. The CDR3 is made up of 16 amino acids. CDR1 and CDR2 (germline): MNHNY, SVGAGI (reference sequence). The CDR3 DNA reads as TGTGCCAGCAGTCGACCGACAGGGGTTGTGAACACTGAAGCTTTCTTT. It yields the protein CASSRPTGVVNTEAFF.

The chain has TRBV24-1 and TRBJ1-1, with TRBD1 matching 9 bases. CDR1 and CDR2 (germline): KGHDR, SFDVKD. With 3 bases clipped from V and 2 bases from J, the junction kept 3 bases outside the gene matches. CDR3 size: 15 residues. CDR3 DNA sequence: TGTGCCACCAGTGATGGGACAGGGACAAACACTGAAGCTTTCTTT. Its translation: CATSDGTGTNTEAFF.

V and J are TRBV9 and TRBJ2-3; perhaps TRBD1 as D (6 bases). The CDR3 is made up of 14 amino acids. The V gene's germline CDR1 is SGDLS and CDR2 YYNGEE. V gave up 5 bases and J gave up 1 base, with 11 bases separating them. DNA of the CDR3: TGTGCCAGCAGTTTAAGACAGGGCACAGATACGCAGTATTTT. Residues: CASSLRQGTDTQYF.

The chain carries TRBV5-1 and TRBJ1-3; 9 bases are shared with TRBD1. With 3 bases clipped from V and 4 bases from J, the junction kept 5 bases outside the gene matches. The CDR3 is 15 amino acids. The germline gives CDR1 SGHRS, CDR2 YFSETQ. The DNA for the CDR3 is TGCGCCAGCAGCTCTCGGACAGGGGCAGGAAACACCATATATTTT. Translating it yields CASSSRTGAGNTIYF.

The chain uses TRBV21-1 and TRBJ2-3; TRBD1 is the table's D call and was not checked against the DNA. TRBV21-1 is listed as a pseudogene. The CDR3 has 13 residues. In DNA form, the CDR3 reads TGTGCCAGCAGCAAAAGGGGTCGTAATACGCAGTATTTT. It codes for CASSKRGRNTQYF.

Written as DNA, the CDR3 is TGTGCCACCAGTGATCCTAGGAACACTGAAGCTTTCTTT. Its protein is CATSDPRNTEAFF. The chain has TRBV24-1 and TRBJ1-1; D is unclear. CDR1 and CDR2 from the germline V gene are KGHDR and SFDVKD. Trimming took off 3 bases at V and 1 base at J, with 5 bases between the two ends. The CDR3 is 13 residues long.

V is TRBV9 and J is TRBJ1-1; D is ambiguous. This CDR3 region has 15 residues. Trimming removed 0 bases at V and 1 base at J, with 10 bases between. Per germline, CDR1 SGDLS and CDR2 YYNGEE. The CDR3 spells CASSVVQTGNTEAFF. CDR3 coding DNA: TGTGCCAGCAGCGTAGTACAGACCGGGAACACTGAAGCTTTCTTT.

This chain links TRBV6-5 with TRBJ2-7, with 9 bases lining up with TRBD1. Germline V gives CDR1 MNHEY, CDR2 SVGAGI. The CDR3 sequence is 15 residues long. Trimming at V came to 5 bases and at J to 1 base, leaving 6 bases not matched to a gene. The CDR3 here is CASSNRDRESYEQYF. The CDR3 coding sequence is TGTGCCAGCAGTAACCGGGACAGGGAATCCTACGAGCAGTACTTC.

For this clone: One end of the junction fails to match germline, which may point to a read error. The V and J genes are TRBV7-2 and TRBJ1-4, with 7 positions matching TRBD1. CDR3 length: 15 residues. Per germline, CDR1 SGHTA and CDR2 FQGNSA. The CDR3 reads CASSSDTGANGKLFF. In DNA, the CDR3 is TGTGCCAGCAGCTCAGACACAGGGGCTAATGGAAAACTGTTTTTT.

This chain's CDR3 is CSGGQVTDTQYF. As DNA, the CDR3 is TGCAGCGGGGGACAGGTCACAGATACGCAGTATTTT. The V call is TRBV29-1, the J call TRBJ2-3; 8 bases align to TRBD1. This CDR3 region has 12 residues. Trimming removed 7 bases from V and 2 bases from J; junction bases left unmatched: 2. Germline V gene sequence: CDR1 SQVTM, CDR2 ANQGSEA.